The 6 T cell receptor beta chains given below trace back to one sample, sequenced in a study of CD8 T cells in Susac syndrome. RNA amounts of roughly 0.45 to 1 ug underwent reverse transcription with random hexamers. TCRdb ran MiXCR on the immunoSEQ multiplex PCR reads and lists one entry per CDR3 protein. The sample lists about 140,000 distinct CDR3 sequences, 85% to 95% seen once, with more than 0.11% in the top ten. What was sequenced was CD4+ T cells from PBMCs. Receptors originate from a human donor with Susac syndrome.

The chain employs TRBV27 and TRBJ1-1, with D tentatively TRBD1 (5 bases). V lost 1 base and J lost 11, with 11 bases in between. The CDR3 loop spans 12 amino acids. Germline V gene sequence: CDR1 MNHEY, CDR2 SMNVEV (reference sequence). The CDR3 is CASSLYGRAAFF. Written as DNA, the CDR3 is TGTGCCAGCAGTTTATACGGCAGGGCGGCTTTCTTT.

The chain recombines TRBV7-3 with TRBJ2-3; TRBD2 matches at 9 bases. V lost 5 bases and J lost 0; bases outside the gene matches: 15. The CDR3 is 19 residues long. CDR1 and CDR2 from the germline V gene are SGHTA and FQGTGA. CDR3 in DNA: TGTGCCAGCAGCCCCCGGGGGAAGCGGGGGGCGGGAAGCACAGATACGCAGTATTTT. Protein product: CASSPRGKRGAGSTDTQYF.

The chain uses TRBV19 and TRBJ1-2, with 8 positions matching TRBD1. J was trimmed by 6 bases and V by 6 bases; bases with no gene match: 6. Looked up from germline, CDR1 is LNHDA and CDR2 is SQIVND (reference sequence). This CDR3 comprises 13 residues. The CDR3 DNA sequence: TGTGCCAGTAGCCCCGGACAGGGCCATGGCTACACCTTC. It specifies CASSPGQGHGYTF. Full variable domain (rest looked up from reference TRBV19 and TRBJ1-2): DGGITQSPKYLFRKEGQNVTLSCEQNLNHDAMYWYRQDPGQGLRLIYYSQIVNDFQKGDIAEGYSVSREKKESFPLTVTSAQKNPTAFYLCASSPGQGHGYTFGSGTRLTVV.

This CDR3 is CASSLGYPGNTIYF. The CDR3 DNA is TGCGCCAGCAGCTTGGGCTACCCTGGAAACACCATATATTTT. The chain links TRBV5-1 to TRBJ1-3; D unclear. V was cut by 0 bases and J by 2 bases, with 6 bases left in between. This CDR3 is built from 14 residues. Germline CDR1 SGHRS, CDR2 YFSETQ.

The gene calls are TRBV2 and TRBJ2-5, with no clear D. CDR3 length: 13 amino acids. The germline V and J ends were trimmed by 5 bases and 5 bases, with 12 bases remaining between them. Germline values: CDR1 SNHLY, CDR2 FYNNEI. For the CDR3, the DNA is TGTGCCAGCAGTAGGTCTGTCGTGGAGACCCAGTACTTC. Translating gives CASSRSVVETQYF. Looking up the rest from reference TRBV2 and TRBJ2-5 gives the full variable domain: EPEVTQTPSHQVTQMGQEVILRCVPISNHLYFYWYRQILGQKVEFLVSFYNNEISEKSEIFDDQFSVERPDGSNFTLKIRSTKLEDSAMYFCASSRSVVETQYFGPGTRLLVL.

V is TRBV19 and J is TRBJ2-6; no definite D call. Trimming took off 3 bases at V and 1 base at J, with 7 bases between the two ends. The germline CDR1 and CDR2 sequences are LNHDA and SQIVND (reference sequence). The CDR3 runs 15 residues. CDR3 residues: CASSIKWSGANVLTF. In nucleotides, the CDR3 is TGTGCCAGTAGTATCAAGTGGTCTGGGGCCAACGTCCTGACTTTC.